The clone carrying this TCR beta chain occurred a few times. Its antigen is as yet unknown. CDR3 length: 15 residues. Germline CDR1 reads SGHAT; CDR2 reads FQDESV (reference sequence). The sample is drawn from a study of blood T cells in healthy people across ages. Notes on the study in general: Samples with more naive T cells showed higher observed beta diversity.

Through a sample-barcoded 5' primer and a J-beta primer mix, a second PCR was run for about 6 to 11 cycles. Via MiXCR, TCRdb re-called the 5' RACE reads, giving one row per CDR3 protein. The profile covers 800,000 to 1,300,000 distinct CDR3 sequences, with less than 25% appearing a single time and less than 0.85% taken by the ten largest. These data were likewise used in another study, on T cells of mothers and their children. From that second work: Not a single persistent microchimeric T cell clone was detected.

The sample was blood. This chain uses TRBV11-1 with TRBJ2-1, with D hard to call. Matching the DNA end better, TRBJ2-7 makes the J call doubtful. This clonotype originated in a girl aged 2-10 years in good health. Written as DNA, the CDR3 is TGTGCCAGCAGCCGCGATTGGTTAACGGGTTCCGAGCAGTACTTC. Its translation: CASSRDWLTGSEQYF.